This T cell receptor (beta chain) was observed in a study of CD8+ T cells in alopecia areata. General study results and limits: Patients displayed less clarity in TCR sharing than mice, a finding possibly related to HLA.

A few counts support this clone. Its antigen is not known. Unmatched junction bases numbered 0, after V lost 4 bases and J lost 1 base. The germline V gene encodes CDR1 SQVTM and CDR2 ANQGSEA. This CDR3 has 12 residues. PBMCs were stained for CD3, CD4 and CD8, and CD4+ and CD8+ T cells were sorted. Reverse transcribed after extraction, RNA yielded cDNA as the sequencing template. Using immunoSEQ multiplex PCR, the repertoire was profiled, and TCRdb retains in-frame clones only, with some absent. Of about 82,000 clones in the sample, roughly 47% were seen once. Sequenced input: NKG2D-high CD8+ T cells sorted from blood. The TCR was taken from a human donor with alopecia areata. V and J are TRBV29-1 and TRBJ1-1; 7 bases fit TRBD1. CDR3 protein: CSVGQGNTEAFF. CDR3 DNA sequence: TGCAGCGTTGGACAGGGGAACACTGAAGCTTTCTTT.